These 24 T cell receptor beta chains were sequenced from one sample in a study of blood T cell repertoires in COVID-19. Profiled with immunoSEQ multiplex PCR; TCRdb holds only in-frame clones, not every one. The profile shows about 180,000 clones, around 82% of them singletons. Material: peripheral blood. These receptors originate from a woman over 75 with acute or convalescent COVID-19.

In its sample, this clone was seen once. The V and J genes are TRBV7-9 and TRBJ2-5; the D gene is possibly TRBD1 (6 bases). The CDR3 sequence is 16 residues long. Germline V gives CDR1 SEHNR, CDR2 FQNEAQ (reference sequence). V was cut by 5 bases and J by 2 bases, with 18 bases left in between. The CDR3 DNA reads TGTGCCAGCAGCCGACAGGCTGCCCTGGGGCAAGAGACCCAGTACTTC. Protein: CASSRQAALGQETQYF.

V and J are TRBV7-9 and TRBJ1-3; 9 nucleotides align to TRBD1. Germline CDR1 and CDR2: SEHNR and FQNEAQ (reference sequence). CDR3 size: 16 residues. The junction had 4 bases not matched to a gene; V was cut back by 2 bases and J by 2 bases. The CDR3 is CASSLTTGGTGNTIYF. CDR3 nucleotides: TGTGCCAGCAGCTTAACGACAGGGGGTACTGGAAACACCATATATTTT.

In the case of this clone: Other DNA sequences of this sample code for an identical CDR3. The V gene is TRBV3-1 (or the pseudogene TRBV3-2), the J gene TRBJ1-5; the D gene is possibly TRBD1 (5 bases). This CDR3 spans 14 amino acids. Germline V lookup: CDR1 LGHDT, CDR2 YNNKEL (reference sequence). V lost 4 bases, J lost 1 base, and 8 bases lay in between. The CDR3: CASSLRGSNQPQHF. CDR3 in DNA: TGTGCCAGCAGCCTACGGGGGAGCAATCAGCCCCAGCATTTT.

V is TRBV3-1 (or the pseudogene TRBV3-2) and J is TRBJ1-4; 10 positions agree with TRBD1. V dropped 4 bases and J dropped 2; count of bases not matched to a gene: 4. The CDR3 runs to 16 residues. Germline-derived CDR1 and CDR2 are LGHDT and YNNKEL (reference sequence). The CDR3 DNA reads as TGTGCCAGCAGCCGGACAGGGGGAACGACTAATGAAAAACTGTTTTTT. Its protein is CASSRTGGTTNEKLFF.

V gene TRBV6-1 combines with J gene TRBJ1-5, with D possibly being TRBD1 (6 bases). The CDR3 covers 16 residues. Trimming cost V 4 bases and J 0 bases, with 13 bases left between them. Looked up from germline, CDR1 is MNHNS and CDR2 is SASEGT. The CDR3 here is CASSGPGTPSNQPQHF. In DNA form, the CDR3 reads TGTGCCAGCAGTGGTCCCGGGACACCTAGCAATCAGCCCCAGCATTTT.

V and J are TRBV6-2 or TRBV6-3 and TRBJ1-5; D is undetermined. The CDR3 length is 15 residues. CDR1 MNHEY and CDR2 SVGEGT come from the germline V gene. V gave up 4 bases and J gave up 1 base, with 11 bases separating them. CDR3 sequence reads: CASSSRINSNQPQHF. The DNA of the CDR3 is TGTGCCAGCAGTTCGAGAATCAACAGCAATCAGCCCCAGCATTTT.

The rearrangement uses TRBV5-1 and TRBJ2-7, with 10 bases that match TRBD2. CDR1 SGHRS and CDR2 YFSETQ come from the germline V gene. V dropped 0 bases and J dropped 4; count of bases not matched to a gene: 4. The CDR3 length is 15 residues. CDR3 amino acids: CASSLAGLAAYEQYF. CDR3 nucleotides: TGCGCCAGCAGCTTGGCTGGACTAGCGGCTTACGAGCAGTACTTC.

CDR3 sequence: CATSDRNEQFF. The DNA of the CDR3 is TGTGCCACCAGTGACAGAAATGAGCAGTTCTTC. The V and J genes are TRBV24-1 and TRBJ2-1; no definite D call. Germline CDR1 reads KGHDR; CDR2 reads SFDVKD. This CDR3 spans 11 amino acids. The germline V and J ends were trimmed by 4 bases and 7 bases, with 4 bases remaining between them.

The chain recombines TRBV5-1 with TRBJ1-6, with TRBD1 as a possible D gene (6 bases). CDR1 SGHRS and CDR2 YFSETQ come from the germline V gene. The CDR3 covers 14 residues. V lost 4 bases to trimming and J lost 9 bases, with 14 bases between them. The CDR3 region is CASSPKGDGSPLHF. The CDR3 bases are TGCGCCAGCAGCCCAAAGGGGGATGGTTCACCCCTCCACTTT.

The rearrangement uses TRBV7-2 and TRBJ1-2; D is uncertain. CDR3 length equals 15 residues. V lost 1 base, J lost 2 bases, and 11 bases lay in between. CDR1 and CDR2 from the germline V gene are SGHTA and FQGNSA. CDR3 DNA: TGTGCCAGCAGCTTAGGCGGATCCCCAAACTATGGCTACACCTTC. It is translated as CASSLGGSPNYGYTF.

The CDR3 reads CASSLQGPINSPLHF. The CDR3 DNA is TGTGCCAGCAGCTTACAGGGTCCGATTAATTCACCCCTCCACTTT. The genes are TRBV7-2 and TRBJ1-6, with a weak D call TRBD1 (5 bases). V gave up 2 bases and J gave up 6 bases, with 11 bases separating them. CDR1 is SGHTA and CDR2 is FQGNSA in the germline V gene. The CDR3 consists of 15 residues.

The V and J genes are TRBV18 and TRBJ1-5; the match to TRBD1 covers 9 bases. The CDR3 is 16 amino acids. Trimming took 3 bases from V and 0 from J; bases not matched to a gene: 3. Germline V gene data show CDR1 as KGHSH and CDR2 as LQKENI. CDR3 nucleotide sequence: TGTGCCAGCTCACCGGGACAGGGAGGTAGCAATCAGCCCCAGCATTTT. This codes for CASSPGQGGSNQPQHF.

The V call is TRBV9, the J call TRBJ2-3; possibly TRBD2 for D (6 bases). CDR1 SGDLS and CDR2 YYNGEE come from the germline V gene. The CDR3 loop spans 14 amino acids. V shed 4 bases and J shed 4 bases, with 13 bases lying between them. CDR3 protein: CASSLAHGADTQYF. In nucleotides, the CDR3 is TGTGCCAGCAGCCTAGCGCACGGGGCAGATACGCAGTATTTT. The full variable domain, with the rest looked up from reference TRBV9 and TRBJ2-3, is DSGVTQTPKHLITATGQRVTLRCSPRSGDLSVYWYQQSLDQGLQFLIQYYNGEERAKGNILERFSAQQFPDLHSELNLSSLELGDSALYFCASSLAHGADTQYFGPGTRLTVL.

This rearrangement joins TRBV7-3 to TRBJ2-1; D perhaps matches TRBD2 (6 bases). Germline CDR1 is SGHTA and CDR2 is FQGTGA. The CDR3 extends over 16 amino acids. V lost 5 bases, J lost 3 bases, and 17 bases lay in between. The CDR3 spells CASSLPGGRGYNEQFF. The DNA for the CDR3 is TGTGCCAGCAGCCTCCCTGGGGGGAGAGGCTACAATGAGCAGTTCTTC.

V is TRBV5-1 and J is TRBJ2-2; D possibly corresponds to TRBD1 (5 bases). Trimming cost V 0 bases and J 4 bases, with 10 bases left between them. The CDR3 spans 15 residues. Germline CDR1 SGHRS, CDR2 YFSETQ. The CDR3 is CASSLGQPFTGELFF. The DNA for the CDR3 is TGCGCCAGCAGCTTGGGACAGCCTTTCACCGGGGAGCTGTTTTTT.

The chain joins TRBV15 to TRBJ2-7; possibly TRBD1 for D (5 bases). The CDR3 has 12 residues. CDR1 and CDR2 from the germline V gene are LNHNV and YYDKDF (reference sequence). Trimming removed 4 bases at V and 7 bases at J, with 11 bases between. The CDR3 DNA reads TGTGCCACCAGCAATTTGGGGCAGGAGCAGTACTTC. Amino acid sequence: CATSNLGQEQYF.

The V gene is TRBV6-1, the J gene TRBJ2-7, with D perhaps matching TRBD2 (5 bases). V shed 3 bases and J shed 2 bases, with 17 bases lying between them. This CDR3 comprises 16 residues. Per the germline V gene, CDR1 is MNHNS and CDR2 is SASEGT. The CDR3 protein is CASSDPGSPTTYEQYF. In DNA, the CDR3 is TGTGCCAGCAGTGATCCAGGCTCCCCGACTACCTACGAGCAGTACTTC.

The rearrangement joins TRBV6-4 to TRBJ2-1; D may be TRBD1 (6 bases). The CDR3 spans 14 residues. The germline V gene encodes CDR1 MRHNA and CDR2 SNTAGT. V gave up 3 bases and J gave up 7 bases, with 13 bases separating them. The CDR3 nucleotides read TGTGCCAGCAGTGAGTCAGGGGCCAATAATGAGCAGTTCTTC. Translation: CASSESGANNEQFF.

This chain joins TRBV19 and TRBJ2-4; D perhaps matches TRBD2 (5 bases). Germline assignment: CDR1 LNHDA and CDR2 SQIVND (reference sequence). The V end was cut by 5 bases, the J end by 3 bases, with 14 bases between. The CDR3 covers 15 residues. The CDR3 DNA sequence: TGTGCCAGTAGTTTCCGGGGTCCCTACAAAAACATTCAGTACTTC. Translating gives CASSFRGPYKNIQYF.

The chain combines TRBV6-5 with TRBJ1-4; weak D call: TRBD1 (6 bases). Germline lookup yields CDR1 MNHEY and CDR2 SVGAGI. V lost 8 bases and J 8 bases, leaving 21 bases between the germline ends. The CDR3 totals 15 residues. In DNA, the CDR3 is TGTGCCAGCGGTAGGGGGGGCAGGTTGAGAGAAAAACTGTTTTTT. Its translation: CASGRGGRLREKLFF.

The chain is built from TRBV5-5 and TRBJ1-2; D unclear. CDR3 length: 16 residues. Germline V gene sequence: CDR1 SGHKS, CDR2 YYEKEE (reference sequence). Trimming took off 0 bases at V and 3 bases at J, with 15 bases between the two ends. CDR3 sequence: CASSLAGPGGDYGYTF. DNA for the CDR3: TGTGCCAGCAGCTTGGCGGGCCCGGGCGGGGACTATGGCTACACCTTC.

CDR3 bases: TGTGCCAGCAGCTCCAAGGGACTAGCGGGGGGGCTTAATGAGCAGTTCTTC. Its protein product is CASSSKGLAGGLNEQFF. V is TRBV7-9 and J is TRBJ2-1; TRBD2 agrees at 16 bases. V gave up 4 bases and J gave up 7 bases; unmatched junction bases: 7. This CDR3 contains 17 residues. CDR1 is SEHNR and CDR2 is FQNEAQ in the germline V gene (reference sequence).

The J gene is TRBJ1-1, the V gene TRBV10-3; the D gene is possibly TRBD1 (5 bases). With 6 bases removed from V and 1 base from J, the gap between germline ends came to 9 bases. Per germline, CDR1 ENHRY and CDR2 SYGVKD. This CDR3 has 13 residues. The CDR3 here is CAIRATGNTEAFF. The CDR3, as DNA: TGTGCCATCAGAGCTACAGGGAACACTGAAGCTTTCTTT.

This clone showed up just a few times. The chain couples TRBV9 to TRBJ1-2; TRBD1 matches 10 bases. This CDR3 has 14 amino acids. Germline V CDR1 and CDR2: SGDLS, YYNGEE. The V gene end was trimmed by 3 bases and the J gene end by 8 bases; junction bases not matched to a gene: 7. The CDR3 nucleotides are TGTGCCAGCAGCGAGGGACAGGGGTCTTTCGGCTACACCTTC. Its protein product is CASSEGQGSFGYTF.